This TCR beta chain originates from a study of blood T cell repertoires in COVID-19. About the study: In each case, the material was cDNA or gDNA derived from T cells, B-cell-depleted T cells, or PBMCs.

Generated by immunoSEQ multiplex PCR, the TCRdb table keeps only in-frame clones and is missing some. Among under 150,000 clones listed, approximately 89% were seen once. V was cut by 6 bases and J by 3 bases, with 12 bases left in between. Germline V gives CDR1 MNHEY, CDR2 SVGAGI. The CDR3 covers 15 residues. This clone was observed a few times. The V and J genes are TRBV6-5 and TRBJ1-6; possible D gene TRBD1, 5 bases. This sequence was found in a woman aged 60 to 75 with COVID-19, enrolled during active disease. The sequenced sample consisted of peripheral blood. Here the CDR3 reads CASSSVDSYNSPLHF. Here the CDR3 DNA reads TGTGCCAGCAGCTCCGTCGACAGCTATAATTCACCCCTCCACTTT.